The 19 T cell receptor beta chains below come from one sample, sequenced in a study of vaccination effects on CD4 cells after COVID-19. Their antigen targets remain unknown. CD4+ T cells specific for antigen were expanded with viral peptide pools by the ViraFEST assay before sequencing. Scientists isolated CD4+ T cells after an approximately 9-day culture period ended. A positive SARS-CoV-2 PCR test fell between March and December 2020. Some clones are missing from TCRdb's copy, which holds only in-frame ones; the method was immunoSEQ multiplex PCR. The repertoire has tens of thousands of clones, 65% to 85% of them found once; the top ten carry under 25%. Sequencing used CD4+ T cells from PBMCs cultured with HCoV-NL63 spike peptides, obtained before COVID-19 vaccination. These receptors were taken from a human donor who had a prior SARS-CoV-2 infection.

This chain connects TRBV6-5 to TRBJ1-2; TRBD1 matches at 7 bases. CDR1 is MNHEY, CDR2 SVGAGI, per germline. This CDR3 is 14 amino acids long. The V and J ends lost 6 bases and 6 bases, in that order; junction bases with no gene match: 10. The CDR3: CASSLTTGYDGYTF. CDR3 coding DNA: TGTGCCAGCAGCTTAACGACAGGGTACGATGGCTACACCTTC.

The genes are TRBV5-1 and TRBJ2-7, with 11 bases fitting TRBD2. CDR3 length: 14 residues. The germline V gene encodes CDR1 SGHRS and CDR2 YFSETQ. V shed 7 bases, J shed 3 bases, and the junction held 6 bases outside the gene matches. The DNA for the CDR3 is TGCGCCAGCTGTAAGACTAGCGGGAACTACGAGCAGTACTTC. Translating it yields CASCKTSGNYEQYF.

The chain has TRBV11-1 and TRBJ2-3, with D perhaps TRBD1 (6 bases). CDR1 and CDR2 (germline): SGHAT, FQDESV (reference sequence). The CDR3 is 15 residues long. V lost 2 bases to trimming and J lost 6 bases, with 15 bases between them. The CDR3 DNA is TGTGCCAGCAGCTTACCCGAGTTGGGGGCGGATACGCAGTATTTT. The encoded protein is CASSLPELGADTQYF.

The chain uses TRBV4-2 and TRBJ2-1, with 8 bases aligning to TRBD2. V dropped 4 bases and J dropped 10; count of bases not matched to a gene: 12. Germline assignment: CDR1 LGHNA and CDR2 YNFKEQ. This CDR3 has 15 residues. This chain's CDR3 is CASSLDNGGGREQFF. The CDR3, as DNA: TGTGCCAGCAGCCTGGATAACGGGGGGGGTAGGGAGCAGTTCTTC.

This clone appeared a single time. The rearrangement uses TRBV5-4 and TRBJ2-7; 11 nucleotides align to TRBD1. This CDR3 has 16 residues. The J segment lost 6 bases and the V segment lost 4 bases, leaving 12 bases of the junction unmatched. CDR1 and CDR2 from the germline V gene are SGHNT and YYREEE (reference sequence). CDR3 bases: TGTGCCAGCAGCCCCCTGGGACAGGGGGTGCCGCGCGAGCAGTACTTC. This codes for CASSPLGQGVPREQYF. Full variable domain (outside the CDR3, taken from reference TRBV5-4 and TRBJ2-7): ETGVTQSPTHLIKTRGQQVTLRCSSQSGHNTVSWYQQALGQGPQFIFQYYREEENGRGNFPPRFSGLQFPNYSSELNVNALELDDSALYLCASSPLGQGVPREQYFGPGTRLTVT.

The V call is TRBV5-5, the J call TRBJ2-3; D may be TRBD2 (7 bases). Trimming took off 1 base at V and 4 bases at J, with 16 bases between the two ends. Germline V gene sequence: CDR1 SGHKS, CDR2 YYEKEE (reference sequence). This CDR3 spans 16 amino acids. CDR3 bases: TGTGCCAGCAGCTTGTTTGGTGGGGGGGCAGCAGATACGCAGTATTTT. This sequence encodes CASSLFGGGAADTQYF.

The table lists this clone with a few counts. This rearrangement joins TRBV18 to TRBJ1-1; maybe TRBD1 (5 bases). There are 13 residues in the CDR3. V shed 5 bases and J shed 1 base, with 8 bases lying between them. Germline values: CDR1 KGHSH, CDR2 LQKENI. The CDR3 is CASSYGGNTEAFF. The CDR3 DNA sequence: TGTGCCAGCTCATACGGGGGGAACACTGAAGCTTTCTTT.

DNA of the CDR3: TGTGCCAGTAGTATAGCAACGGCAGCAACAGATACGCAGTATTTT. Translating gives CASSIATAATDTQYF. The chain couples TRBV19 to TRBJ2-3; no clear D. Germline assignment: CDR1 LNHDA and CDR2 SQIVND (reference sequence). V was clipped by 1 base and J by 3 bases, with 11 bases between them. CDR3 length equals 15 residues.

The V gene is TRBV7-2, the J gene TRBJ2-3, with D possibly being TRBD1 or TRBD2 (5 bases each). The V end was cut by 2 bases, the J end by 4 bases, with 13 bases between. The CDR3 loop spans 15 amino acids. Germline V lookup: CDR1 SGHTA, CDR2 FQGNSA. In nucleotides, the CDR3 is TGTGCCAGCAGCTTAAGGGACCCCGTCGCAGATACGCAGTATTTT. Its protein product is CASSLRDPVADTQYF.

The sample holds one count of this clone. The V call is TRBV1, the J call TRBJ2-7; the table gives TRBD2 as D, unverified against the DNA. TRBV1 is an annotated pseudogene. The CDR3 is 15 residues long. The CDR3 DNA reads as TGCACCAGCAGCCAAAGGCGGGGAACCACCTACGAGCAGTACTTC. It is translated as CTSSQRRGTTYEQYF.

The count of this clone is one. CDR3 nucleotides: TGTGCCAGCAGTGGACAGGTTAACTATGGCTACACCTTC. Protein product: CASSGQVNYGYTF. The chain couples TRBV2 to TRBJ1-2, with D tentatively TRBD1 (6 bases). Trimming removed 4 bases at V and 1 base at J, with 7 bases between. The germline V gene encodes CDR1 SNHLY and CDR2 FYNNEI. CDR3 size: 13 residues.

The rearrangement joins TRBV5-4 to TRBJ2-1, with TRBD2 identical over 7 bases. Trimming took 1 base from V and 3 from J; bases not matched to a gene: 1. The CDR3 runs 14 residues. CDR1 and CDR2 from the germline V gene are SGHNT and YYREEE (reference sequence). DNA for the CDR3: TGTGCCAGCAGCTTGACTAGCGACTACAATGAGCAGTTCTTC. It specifies CASSLTSDYNEQFF.

This sequence joins TRBV4-1 and TRBJ2-1; no firm D call. The CDR3 loop spans 15 amino acids. Per the germline V gene, CDR1 is MGHRA and CDR2 is YSYEKL. Trimming removed 5 bases from V and 0 bases from J, with 11 bases in between. For the CDR3, the DNA is TGCGCCAGCAGCTCTAGAGTCCTCTCCTACAATGAGCAGTTCTTC. Translating gives CASSSRVLSYNEQFF.

The rearrangement uses TRBV7-9 and TRBJ1-4; the D gene is possibly TRBD1 (6 bases). Trimming left V 0 bases short and J 4 bases short, with 9 bases between. Germline V gives CDR1 SEHNR, CDR2 FQNEAQ (reference sequence). The CDR3 consists of 15 residues. The CDR3 DNA reads TGTGCCAGCAGCTTAGCGAGGACAGTTAATGAAAAACTGTTTTTT. It encodes CASSLARTVNEKLFF. The variable domain in full, completed from reference TRBV7-9 and TRBJ1-4, reads DTGVSQNPRHKITKRGQNVTFRCDPISEHNRLYWYRQTLGQGPEFLTYFQNEAQLEKSRLLSDRFSAERPKGSFSTLEIQRTEQGDSAMYLCASSLARTVNEKLFFGSGTQLSVL.

This clone was seen a handful of times. The CDR3 reads CASSQAGWEQGASGELFF. The CDR3 coding sequence is TGCGCCAGCAGCCAAGCGGGTTGGGAACAGGGGGCCTCCGGGGAGCTGTTTTTT. The chain links TRBV4-1 to TRBJ2-2; 9 positions match TRBD1. CDR1 is MGHRA, CDR2 YSYEKL, per germline. The CDR3 consists of 18 residues. The V and J ends lost 1 base and 6 bases, in that order; junction bases with no gene match: 12.

This clone showed up just a few times. The V call is TRBV19, the J call TRBJ2-1; D gene uncertain. Germline values: CDR1 LNHDA, CDR2 SQIVND (reference sequence). Trimming left V 4 bases short and J 7 bases short, with 8 bases between. CDR3 length: 12 residues. The CDR3 reads CASSKQVNEQFF. The CDR3 nucleotides are TGTGCCAGTAGTAAGCAAGTAAATGAGCAGTTCTTC.

CDR3 nucleotides: TGTGCCAGCAGCCCCGGGACCAAGGATGGCTACACCTTC. This gives the protein CASSPGTKDGYTF. This rearrangement joins TRBV4-2 to TRBJ1-2; maybe TRBD1 (5 bases). The germline gives CDR1 LGHNA, CDR2 YNFKEQ. The length of the CDR3 is 13 residues. Trimming removed 4 bases at V and 6 bases at J, with 12 bases between.

V and J are TRBV6-1 and TRBJ1-2; D gene uncertain. Trimming removed 2 bases from V and 5 bases from J, with 9 bases in between. The CDR3 loop spans 13 amino acids. Germline assignment: CDR1 MNHNS and CDR2 SASEGT. As DNA, the CDR3 is TGTGCCAGCAGTGAACTTCCCAGTTATGGCTACACCTTC. Translating it yields CASSELPSYGYTF.

This chain uses TRBV7-2 with TRBJ2-7; tentatively, D is TRBD2 (6 bases). Trimming shortened V by 5 bases and J by 4 bases, and 21 bases separated the two germline ends. The CDR3 covers 16 residues. Germline V gene lookup returns CDR1 SGHTA and CDR2 FQGNSA. The CDR3 spells CASSPVEDYRKYEQYF. The CDR3 coding sequence is TGTGCCAGCAGCCCCGTCGAGGACTACCGCAAATACGAGCAGTACTTC.